The 20 T cell receptor beta chains in this list originate from one sample, sequenced in a study of control samples from healthy donors and cancer patients. Repertoires were generated with immunoSEQ multiplex PCR, while TCRdb's copy carries only in-frame clones and drops some. Here the sample spans fewer than 130,000 clones, over 75% being singletons. The sequencing sample was made of PBMCs. These receptor sequences come from a woman aged 55-69 years with lung cancer.

DNA of the CDR3: TGTGCCAGCAGCTTAGCAGGGGGGCTGGACGGCTACACCTTC. As protein: CASSLAGGLDGYTF. J is TRBJ1-2 and V is TRBV7-9; TRBD1 might be the D (6 bases). V lost 0 bases, J lost 8 bases, and 13 bases lay in between. Looked up from germline, CDR1 is SEHNR and CDR2 is FQNEAQ (reference sequence). The CDR3 totals 14 residues.

The J gene is TRBJ2-1, the V gene TRBV28, with D maybe TRBD1 (5 bases). This CDR3 region has 14 residues. V was clipped by 1 base and J by 4 bases, with 8 bases between them. CDR1 and CDR2 (germline): MDHEN, SYDVKM. The CDR3 nucleotides are TGTGCCAGCAGTTTATCCCAGGGTTACAATGAGCAGTTCTTC. Its translation: CASSLSQGYNEQFF.

The chain uses TRBV12-3 or TRBV12-4 and TRBJ1-2; 7 bases map to TRBD1. The CDR3 covers 13 residues. The V gene end was trimmed by 5 bases and the J gene end by 4 bases; junction bases not matched to a gene: 4. The CDR3 DNA follows: TGTGCCAGCAGTACAGGGGAGAGCTATGGCTACACCTTC. It translates to CASSTGESYGYTF.

In nucleotides, the CDR3 is TGTGCCAGCAGCGTAGCGGACCTTTACAATGAGCAGTTCTTC. Encoded protein: CASSVADLYNEQFF. This chain links TRBV9 with TRBJ2-1; D is uncertain. The CDR3 extends over 14 amino acids. V dropped 0 bases and J dropped 4 bases, with 8 bases sitting between them. In germline, CDR1 is SGDLS, CDR2 YYNGEE.

The chain combines TRBV6-5 with TRBJ2-3; D call uncertain. In germline, CDR1 is MNHEY, CDR2 SVGAGI. The ends were cut back, 8 bases at V and 10 bases at J, with 19 bases in the middle. This CDR3 spans 13 amino acids. The chain's CDR3 is CASPSGPRKAQYF. The CDR3 DNA reads as TGTGCCAGCCCTTCTGGCCCCCGTAAGGCGCAGTATTTT.

The CDR3 region is CASSEGGTGIVAEAFF. CDR3 sequence (DNA): TGTGCCAGCAGCGAGGGAGGGACAGGGATTGTCGCCGAAGCTTTCTTT. The chain joins TRBV5-8 to TRBJ1-1; TRBD1 aligns across 9 bases. CDR1 and CDR2 from the germline V gene are SGHTS and YDEGEE. The CDR3 totals 16 residues. V shed 4 bases and J 8 bases; nucleotides not matched to a gene: 15.

The rearrangement joins TRBV5-1 to TRBJ2-5; no firm D call. Germline V gives CDR1 SGHRS, CDR2 YFSETQ. The CDR3 spans 11 residues. Trimming cost V 2 bases and J 6 bases, with 5 bases left between them. For the CDR3, the DNA is TGCGCCAGCAGCTTCGAGAAGACCCAGTACTTC. This gives the protein CASSFEKTQYF. Full variable domain (remainder filled in from reference TRBV5-1 and TRBJ2-5): KAGVTQTPRYLIKTRGQQVTLSCSPISGHRSVSWYQQTPGQGLQFLFEYFSETQRNKGNFPGRFSGRQFSNSRSEMNVSTLELGDSALYLCASSFEKTQYFGPGTRLLVL.

This chain uses TRBV6-5 with TRBJ1-5; 8 positions agree with TRBD1. With 6 bases clipped from V and 4 bases from J, the junction kept 2 bases outside the gene matches. CDR1 and CDR2 from the germline V gene are MNHEY and SVGAGI. The length of the CDR3 is 13 residues. CDR3 sequence reads: CASSWDRNQPQHF. The CDR3 nucleotides are TGTGCCAGCAGCTGGGACAGGAATCAGCCCCAGCATTTT.

The rearrangement joins TRBV7-9 to TRBJ2-1; the D is unclear. Trimming stripped 2 bases from V and 5 bases from J, with 1 base between. The germline CDR1 and CDR2 sequences are SEHNR and FQNEAQ (reference sequence). This CDR3 has 11 residues. CDR3 in DNA: TGTGCCAGCAGCTTAAACAATGAGCAGTTCTTC. Its protein product is CASSLNNEQFF.

The CDR3 region has the DNA TGTGCCAGCAGTTACTCGGGGGGGCCGGGTTTATATGAGCAGTTCTTC. It specifies CASSYSGGPGLYEQFF. The gene calls are TRBV6-5 and TRBJ2-1, with TRBD2 as a possible D gene (7 bases). The CDR3 is 16 residues long. Germline loops: CDR1 MNHEY, CDR2 SVGAGI. V lost 0 bases, J lost 8 bases, and 17 bases lay in between.

The chain carries TRBV5-1 and TRBJ2-3, with unresolved D. The CDR3 has 15 residues. From germline, CDR1 is SGHRS and CDR2 YFSETQ. The V and J ends lost 0 bases and 4 bases respectively, with 12 bases between them. Here the CDR3 DNA reads TGCGCCAGCAGCTTGGCCTCGGACGGGTCAGATACGCAGTATTTT. Translation gives CASSLASDGSDTQYF.

This chain joins TRBV5-4 and TRBJ2-1, with TRBD2 identical over 12 bases. The germline V gene encodes CDR1 SGHNT and CDR2 YYREEE (reference sequence). The ends lost 3 bases at V and 7 bases at J; junction bases unmatched: 8. The CDR3 is 16 residues long. The CDR3 protein is CASSWGGTSGLNEQFF. In DNA form, the CDR3 reads TGTGCCAGCAGCTGGGGCGGGACTAGCGGGCTGAATGAGCAGTTCTTC.

This clone was seen a single time. This chain uses TRBV5-6 with TRBJ1-1; D uncertain. Trimming took 1 base from V and 6 from J, leaving 7 bases between them. Germline V CDR1 and CDR2: SGHDT, YYEEEE. This CDR3 is 12 amino acids long. The CDR3 DNA reads TGTGCCAGCAGCTTGCTGTCCGCTGAAGCTTTCTTT. Translation gives CASSLLSAEAFF.

The chain is built from TRBV19 and TRBJ1-3, with D unclear. V dropped 4 bases and J dropped 0 bases, with 7 bases sitting between them. Germline V gives CDR1 LNHDA, CDR2 SQIVND (reference sequence). This CDR3 region has 14 residues. The CDR3 spells CASSRAVSGNTIYF. In DNA form, the CDR3 reads TGTGCCAGTAGTAGGGCAGTCTCTGGAAACACCATATATTTT.

This chain uses TRBV15 with TRBJ2-5, with D perhaps matching TRBD2 (6 bases). The V end lost 0 bases, the J end lost 5 bases, and 7 bases lay between the germline ends. Germline-derived CDR1 and CDR2 are LNHNV and YYDKDF (reference sequence). The CDR3 runs 13 residues. CDR3 region: CATSREEGETQYF. CDR3 DNA sequence: TGTGCCACCAGCAGAGAGGAGGGGGAGACCCAGTACTTC.

This clone was detected only once. The chain has TRBV5-1 and TRBJ2-3; 7 nucleotides agree with TRBD2. Germline loops: CDR1 SGHRS, CDR2 YFSETQ. The V gene end was trimmed by 4 bases and the J gene end by 3 bases; junction bases not matched to a gene: 8. This CDR3 comprises 15 residues. The CDR3 spells CASSLGGKGTDTQYF. The CDR3 region has the DNA TGCGCCAGCAGCCTGGGGGGGAAAGGGACAGATACGCAGTATTTT. The full variable domain, its missing parts supplied by reference TRBV5-1 and TRBJ2-3, is KAGVTQTPRYLIKTRGQQVTLSCSPISGHRSVSWYQQTPGQGLQFLFEYFSETQRNKGNFPGRFSGRQFSNSRSEMNVSTLELGDSALYLCASSLGGKGTDTQYFGPGTRLTVL.

The rearrangement joins TRBV10-3 to TRBJ2-3; weak D call: TRBD1 (6 bases). Trimming removed 0 bases from V and 1 base from J, with 8 bases in between. The germline CDR1 and CDR2 sequences are ENHRY and SYGVKD. CDR3 length: 15 residues. The CDR3 coding sequence is TGTGCCATCAGTGAGTCGGGGGCCCGCACAGATACGCAGTATTTT. Its translation is CAISESGARTDTQYF.

This rearrangement joins TRBV6-5 to TRBJ2-3, with 9 bases aligning to TRBD2. The ends lost 6 bases at V and 6 bases at J; junction bases unmatched: 4. The CDR3 totals 13 residues. Germline V CDR1 and CDR2: MNHEY, SVGAGI. The CDR3 DNA reads TGTGCCAGCAGACCTAGCGGGGTCGATACGCAGTATTTT. Amino acid sequence: CASRPSGVDTQYF.

As DNA, the CDR3 is TGTGCCAGCAGCCAAGGACTATTCGAGCAGTACTTC. As protein: CASSQGLFEQYF. The chain recombines TRBV3-1 (or the pseudogene TRBV3-2) with TRBJ2-7, with D possibly matching TRBD2 (5 bases). Trimming took 1 base from V and 6 from J, leaving 7 bases between them. This CDR3 is 12 amino acids long. Germline V CDR1 and CDR2: LGHDT, YNNKEL (reference sequence).

The chain carries TRBV18 and TRBJ2-2; the match to TRBD2 covers 10 bases. Germline V CDR1 and CDR2: KGHSH, LQKENI. V dropped 4 bases and J dropped 1; count of bases not matched to a gene: 18. The length of the CDR3 is 21 residues. The CDR3 bases are TGTGCCAGCTCACGCCACGCGGGGGCTAGCGGGAGTTTAATGAACACCGGGGAGCTGTTTTTT. It specifies CASSRHAGASGSLMNTGELFF. Complete variable domain (other parts from reference TRBV18 and TRBJ2-2): NAGVMQNPRHLVRRRGQEARLRCSPMKGHSHVYWYRQLPEEGLKFMVYLQKENIIDESGMPKERFSAEFPKEGPSILRIQQVVRGDSAAYFCASSRHAGASGSLMNTGELFFGEGSRLTVL.